What follows describes a single T cell receptor (beta chain). The sample originates from a study of blood T cell repertoires in COVID-19. Across the whole study: In each case, the material was cDNA or gDNA derived from T cells, B-cell-depleted T cells, or PBMCs.

TCRdb keeps only in-frame clones here, not all; method: immunoSEQ multiplex PCR. The table has 150,000 to 200,000 clones, roughly nine tenths seen once. V lost 4 bases, J lost 3 bases, and 12 bases stayed unmatched. The CDR3 extends over 17 amino acids. CDR1 and CDR2 (germline): KGHSH, LQKENI. Sequencing was done on a sample of peripheral blood. The V gene is TRBV18, the J gene TRBJ2-7; 10 nucleotides match TRBD2. The sequence came from a woman between 55 and 75 years old with COVID-19, enrolled during active disease. Here the CDR3 DNA reads TGTGCCAGCTCACAACTCGGACTAGCGGTCGCTTACTACGAGCAGTACTTC. Residues: CASSQLGLAVAYYEQYF.